The present entry profiles one TCR beta chain with its context. The antigen is not known. The sample belongs to a study of radiotherapy plus CTLA-4 blockade in lung cancer. As for the study in general: 18% of patients responded objectively, and roughly 30% achieved disease control.

Study-wide findings and caveats: The authors reported that early blood T cell clone dynamics, with interferon-beta, best predicted response. Expansion in blood of tumor-derived TCR clones was seen after radiotherapy plus ipilimumab.

The method was immunoSEQ multiplex PCR; TCRdb's version includes in-frame clones alone and lacks a portion of them. Here the sample spans more than 95,000 clones, about four fifths being singletons. V lost 6 bases, J lost 13 bases, and 13 bases stayed unmatched. This CDR3 is 12 amino acids long. CDR1 and CDR2 from the germline V gene are SQVTM and ANQGSEA. The chain recombines TRBV29-1 with TRBJ1-2; 8 nucleotides align to TRBD1. The sequence came from a human donor with non-small cell lung cancer who had a partial response to radiotherapy plus ipilimumab. Some clones in this sample may be carry-over from other donors' samples. Here the sequenced sample was peripheral blood, taken from a patient treated with radiotherapy plus ipilimumab. The CDR3 region is CSVARTGSLGTF. The CDR3 DNA is TGCAGCGTCGCTCGGACAGGGTCGTTGGGCACCTTC.